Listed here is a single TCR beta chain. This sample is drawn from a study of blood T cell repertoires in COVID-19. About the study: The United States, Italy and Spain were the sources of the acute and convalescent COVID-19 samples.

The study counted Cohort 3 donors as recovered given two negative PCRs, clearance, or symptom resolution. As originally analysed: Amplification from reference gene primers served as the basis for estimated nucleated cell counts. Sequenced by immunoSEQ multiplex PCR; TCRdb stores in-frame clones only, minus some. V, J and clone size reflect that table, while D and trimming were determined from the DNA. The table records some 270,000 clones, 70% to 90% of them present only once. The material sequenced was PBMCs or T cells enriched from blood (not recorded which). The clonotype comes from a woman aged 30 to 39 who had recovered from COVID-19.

CDR3 sequence (DNA): TGTGCCAGCAGTGAAGCCGGGGGGAGATCAGATACGCAGTATTTT. It yields the protein CASSEAGGRSDTQYF. The chain combines TRBV6-1 with TRBJ2-3; TRBD2 matches 7 bases. V was clipped by 0 bases and J by 4 bases; unmatched bases: 4. Germline V gene sequence: CDR1 MNHNS, CDR2 SASEGT. The CDR3 length is 15 residues.